This entry lists 22 T cell receptor beta chains sequenced from one sample in a study of early T cells in non-severe SARS-CoV-2 infection. TCRdb recomputed calls from the 5' RACE reads with MiXCR, one row per CDR3 protein. This table holds around 80,000 distinct CDR3 sequences, about 13% found once. The sample consisted of whole blood. The receptor source for this set is an adult who was a healthcare worker with PCR-confirmed SARS-CoV-2 infection or an uninfected control (not recorded which).

This chain uses TRBV13 with TRBJ1-1; D unclear. The ends were cut back, 6 bases at V and 4 bases at J, with 6 bases in the middle. The CDR3 is 11 residues long. CDR1 is PRHDT, CDR2 FYEKMQ, per germline (reference sequence). The CDR3 sequence is CASRLSTEAFF. In DNA, the CDR3 is TGTGCCAGCAGACTTAGCACTGAAGCTTTCTTT.

This clonotype was seen more than once but under ten times. This chain uses TRBV20-1 with TRBJ2-3; TRBD2 matches at 13 bases. The CDR3 contains 19 residues. The trim removed 1 base at V and 2 bases at J, leaving 12 bases unmatched. The germline V gene encodes CDR1 DFQATT and CDR2 SNEGSKA (reference sequence). CDR3 nucleotide sequence: TGCAGTGCTAGAGGTGCCGGACTAGCGGGGGCGCGATTCACAGATACGCAGTATTTT. The encoded protein is CSARGAGLAGARFTDTQYF.

This clonotype has at least ten counts. The chain employs TRBV9 and TRBJ2-6; D might be TRBD1 (5 bases). Germline V gene sequence: CDR1 SGDLS, CDR2 YYNGEE. The CDR3 contains 18 residues. Deletions cut 3 bases from V and 0 bases from J, with 16 bases between. CDR3: CASSAHVQATSGANVLTF. In DNA form, the CDR3 reads TGTGCCAGCAGCGCACACGTACAGGCTACCTCTGGGGCCAACGTCCTGACTTTC.

For this clonotype: A much larger clone differs by one base, so this may be a read error. The V and J genes are TRBV7-2 and TRBJ2-1, with D perhaps TRBD2 (6 bases). Between the trimmed V and J ends, which lost 6 bases and 5 bases, there was a span of 20 bases. The CDR3 covers 16 residues. Per germline, CDR1 SGHTA and CDR2 FQGNSA. The CDR3 nucleotides are TGTGCCAGCAGTTCCGGGACGCGGGGCTTCGACAATGAGCAGTTCTTC. Translated, it gives CASSSGTRGFDNEQFF.

The chain links TRBV29-1 to TRBJ1-1; 8 bases are shared with TRBD1. The CDR3 length is 13 residues. J gave up 0 bases and V 6 bases, and 3 bases lay outside the gene matches. Germline CDR1 and CDR2: SQVTM and ANQGSEA. CDR3 nucleotide sequence: TGCAGCGTAGACAGGGGAATGAACACTGAAGCTTTCTTT. This gives the protein CSVDRGMNTEAFF.

This clonotype was seen more than once but under ten times. The chain employs TRBV6-2 or TRBV6-3 and TRBJ2-2, with D unclear. This CDR3 spans 12 amino acids. Germline values: CDR1 MNHEY, CDR2 SVGEGT. The V end was cut by 1 base, the J end by 6 bases, with 3 bases between. CDR3 protein: CASSYWAGELFF. The CDR3 DNA is TGTGCCAGCAGTTACTGGGCCGGGGAGCTGTTTTTT.

The sample holds many counts of this clonotype. V is TRBV20-1 and J is TRBJ2-3; D is possibly TRBD2 (5 bases). Germline values: CDR1 DFQATT, CDR2 SNEGSKA (reference sequence). The V end lost 1 base, the J end lost 6 bases, and 17 bases lay between the germline ends. This CDR3 contains 15 residues. CDR3 DNA: TGCAGTGCTAGAGCTAGCTCATTTTCGTCGGATACGCAGTATTTT. This gives the protein CSARASSFSSDTQYF.

This clonotype appeared many times. The chain uses TRBV5-6 and TRBJ2-3; no definite D call. Looked up from germline, CDR1 is SGHDT and CDR2 is YYEEEE. The CDR3 is 14 residues long. V dropped 0 bases and J dropped 3 bases, with 8 bases sitting between them. The CDR3 sequence: CASSLGRITDTQYF. CDR3 sequence (DNA): TGTGCCAGCAGCTTGGGTCGGATTACAGATACGCAGTATTTT.

This clonotype was seen at least ten times. The chain combines TRBV24-1 with TRBJ2-3; D remains unclear. V was pared by 2 bases and J by 1 base, with 12 bases between. This CDR3 has 16 residues. Germline V gives CDR1 KGHDR, CDR2 SFDVKD. CDR3 amino acids: CATSDSGRFRTDTQYF. The CDR3 DNA reads TGTGCCACCAGTGATTCCGGCCGCTTTCGCACAGATACGCAGTATTTT.

This clonotype was seen at least ten times. The rearrangement links TRBV28 to TRBJ2-5, with a weak D call TRBD2 (7 bases). V was pared by 6 bases and J by 4 bases, with 12 bases between. The CDR3 extends over 13 amino acids. CDR1 is MDHEN and CDR2 is SYDVKM in the germline V gene. This CDR3 reads CASSDGGRETQYF. DNA for the CDR3: TGTGCCAGCAGCGACGGGGGGCGAGAGACCCAGTACTTC.

The chain links TRBV29-1 to TRBJ1-1; D unclear. V gave up 3 bases and J gave up 7 bases, with 6 bases separating them. This CDR3 has 10 amino acids. The V gene's germline CDR1 is SQVTM and CDR2 ANQGSEA. Written as DNA, the CDR3 is TGCAGCGTTGATGAGGGTGAAGCTTTCTTT. Residues: CSVDEGEAFF.

The rearrangement uses TRBV20-1 and TRBJ2-1; 9 nucleotides align to TRBD1. Germline V gene data show CDR1 as DFQATT and CDR2 as SNEGSKA (reference sequence). With V trimmed by 3 bases and J by 6 bases, 6 bases remained unmatched. CDR3 length: 14 residues. This chain's CDR3 is CSARILDRGNEQFF. CDR3 in DNA: TGCAGTGCTAGGATCTTGGACAGGGGCAATGAGCAGTTCTTC.

The genes are TRBV11-1 and TRBJ2-1; a possible D gene is TRBD1 (5 bases). Per the germline V gene, CDR1 is SGHAT and CDR2 is FQDESV (reference sequence). CDR3 size: 12 residues. V lost 1 base to trimming and J lost 9 bases, with 7 bases between them. CDR3 residues: CASSLGQGEQFF. CDR3 coding DNA: TGTGCCAGCAGCTTAGGGCAGGGTGAGCAGTTCTTC.

The chain employs TRBV16 and TRBJ1-6; tentative D call: TRBD1 (6 bases). Deletions cut 4 bases from V and 10 bases from J, with 17 bases between. This CDR3 has 15 residues. CDR1 and CDR2 from the germline V gene are KGHSY and FQNENV. CDR3 bases: TGTGCCAGCAGCCCCCGGGGGGGCGATAGCTCACCCCTCCACTTT. It specifies CASSPRGGDSSPLHF.

This clonotype was counted a few times. The chain couples TRBV9 to TRBJ2-7; TRBD2 aligns across 11 bases. After removal of 3 bases from V and 2 bases from J, the junction contained 4 bases not matched to a gene. The CDR3 is 15 amino acids. From germline, CDR1 is SGDLS and CDR2 YYNGEE. The CDR3 sequence is CASSGGTSGAYEQYF. The CDR3 bases are TGTGCCAGCAGCGGGGGGACTAGCGGAGCCTACGAGCAGTACTTC.

This chain connects TRBV9 to TRBJ2-1, with 8 bases matching TRBD2. Per the germline V gene, CDR1 is SGDLS and CDR2 is YYNGEE. The CDR3 has 16 amino acids. J was trimmed by 4 bases and V by 0 bases; bases with no gene match: 6. Here the CDR3 DNA reads TGTGCCAGCAGCGTAGCTCCCGCGGGGGGATACAATGAGCAGTTCTTC. Its translation: CASSVAPAGGYNEQFF.

Many counts were recorded for this clonotype. The genes are TRBV5-5 and TRBJ2-3, with D unresolved. Germline V gene sequence: CDR1 SGHKS, CDR2 YYEKEE (reference sequence). This CDR3 is built from 14 residues. V gave up 3 bases and J gave up 4 bases, with 12 bases separating them. CDR3: CASSWSSRSDTQYF. CDR3 nucleotide sequence: TGTGCCAGCAGCTGGTCCAGCCGGTCAGATACGCAGTATTTT.

This clonotype was seen at least ten times. The rearrangement uses TRBV5-1 and TRBJ2-2; TRBD1 might be the D (5 bases). The germline gives CDR1 SGHRS, CDR2 YFSETQ. The V end was cut by 4 bases, the J end by 6 bases, with 13 bases between. The CDR3 totals 14 residues. The CDR3 loop is CASSLDTHPGELFF. The CDR3 region has the DNA TGCGCCAGCAGCCTGGACACCCACCCCGGGGAGCTGTTTTTT. Full variable domain (rest looked up from reference TRBV5-1 and TRBJ2-2): KAGVTQTPRYLIKTRGQQVTLSCSPISGHRSVSWYQQTPGQGLQFLFEYFSETQRNKGNFPGRFSGRQFSNSRSEMNVSTLELGDSALYLCASSLDTHPGELFFGEGSRLTVL.

The chain couples TRBV2 to TRBJ2-7; a possible D gene is TRBD1 (6 bases). Between the trimmed V and J ends, which lost 6 bases and 2 bases, there was a span of 11 bases. The CDR3 loop spans 13 amino acids. The V gene's germline CDR1 is SNHLY and CDR2 FYNNEI. In DNA form, the CDR3 reads TGTGCCAGCAGGGGGGACAAAGCCTACGAGCAGTACTTC. Protein product: CASRGDKAYEQYF.

In this sample, this clonotype turned up a few times. The chain has TRBV10-3 and TRBJ2-1; D is unclear. The V end lost 1 base, the J end lost 2 bases, and 12 bases lay between the germline ends. From germline, CDR1 is ENHRY and CDR2 SYGVKD. The CDR3 is 16 residues long. This CDR3 reads CAISELGSPTYNEQFF. CDR3 in DNA: TGTGCCATCAGTGAGTTGGGGTCCCCCACCTACAATGAGCAGTTCTTC.

This clonotype was detected only a few times. This chain links TRBV5-1 with TRBJ2-5; D is unresolved. The CDR3 spans 15 residues. The V end was cut by 0 bases, the J end by 0 bases, with 9 bases between. The germline V gene encodes CDR1 SGHRS and CDR2 YFSETQ. CDR3 in amino acids: CASSLVGVYQETQYF. The CDR3 coding sequence is TGCGCCAGCAGCTTGGTTGGGGTATACCAAGAGACCCAGTACTTC. Using reference TRBV5-1 and TRBJ2-5 for the parts outside the CDR3, the full variable domain is KAGVTQTPRYLIKTRGQQVTLSCSPISGHRSVSWYQQTPGQGLQFLFEYFSETQRNKGNFPGRFSGRQFSNSRSEMNVSTLELGDSALYLCASSLVGVYQETQYFGPGTRLLVL.

The rearrangement links TRBV25-1 to TRBJ2-1; no reliable D call. CDR3 length: 15 amino acids. Germline values: CDR1 MGHDK, CDR2 SYGVNS. V lost 1 base and J lost 4, with 11 bases in between. CDR3 sequence reads: CASSESGMLYNEQFF. The DNA for the CDR3 is TGTGCCAGCAGTGAATCAGGAATGCTTTACAATGAGCAGTTCTTC. Full variable domain (rest looked up from reference TRBV25-1 and TRBJ2-1): EADIYQTPRYLVIGTGKKITLECSQTMGHDKMYWYQQDPGMELHLIHYSYGVNSTEKGDLSSESTVSRIRTEHFPLTLESARPSHTSQYLCASSESGMLYNEQFFGPGTRLTVL.